This is a list of T cell receptor beta chains from one sample in a study of blood T cell repertoires in COVID-19. Clones were read by immunoSEQ multiplex PCR, and TCRdb kept only the in-frame ones, dropping some. The sample carries some 38,000 clones, roughly three quarters recorded once. The specimen was peripheral blood. Source of these receptors: an older man with acute or convalescent COVID-19. Both conserved end residues are part of each CDR3. The order of the fields is V gene, CDR3 protein.

TRBV28 | CASSLALYRGSEYGYTF
TRBV19 | CASSDREGGQPQHF
TRBV3-1/TRBV3-2 | CASSRGTGVDEQYF
TRBV4-1 | CASSLTFARQGSTDTQYF
TRBV7-2 | CASSSYRALMNTEAFF
TRBV21-1 | CASSKARLSSGSSYEQYF
TRBV27 | CASSSNRVMNSPLHF
TRBV10-3 | CAISEPAGTSGYEQYF
TRBV7-8 | CASSLASGTGDTEAFF
TRBV7-8 | CASSSRSTGLSDGYTF
TRBV28 | CASSSPGVIYEQYF
TRBV28 | CASSLRLNTEAFF
TRBV4-3 | CASSQDPPAGAGNTIYF
TRBV30 | CAWSGQGAYEQYF
TRBV15 | CATRLTGTGSYEQYF
TRBV10-1 | CASSEFASGYNTQYF
TRBV6-1 | CASSEPGQQYF
TRBV5-5 | CASSLAVLDVNEQFF
TRBV5-1 | CASSKGTRQETQYF
TRBV7-2 | CASSDRAGFNQPQHF
TRBV20-1 | CSASTSGGETQYF
TRBV6-2/TRBV6-3 | CASSRTSGRPYEQYF
TRBV11-3 | CASSLDVKGASYGYTF
TRBV7-9 | CASSLLGYEQYF
TRBV19 | CASSIEHRGNQPQHF
TRBV2 | CASSEDRNYGYTF
TRBV11-2 | CASRSLQGARYEQYF
TRBV28 | CASSPWTASYEQYF
TRBV6-8 | CASSYAPLNQPQHF
TRBV7-2 | CASSFQGQAKNIQYF
TRBV27 | CASSGRTSGGEWFF
TRBV7-9 | CASSYPRETWTASSYEQYF
TRBV4-3 | CASSQDHRGYQPQHF
TRBV6-2/TRBV6-3 | CAGSYTGTRIYNEQFF
TRBV6-2/TRBV6-3 | CASSYSTRAVPSYEQYF
TRBV7-8 | CASPPRNEQFF
TRBV20-1 | CSASYGLADEKETQYF
TRBV7-2 | CASSLASGAVETQYF
TRBV19 | CASSSGGGYTEAFF
TRBV28 | CASSFGGNTEAFF
TRBV27 | CASRMHWVGVGLNQPQHF
TRBV6-6 | CASSYSAGQAYEQYF
TRBV5-6 | CASSLLRDREYF
TRBV6-2/TRBV6-3 | CASSYSRQGSYNEQFF
TRBV25-1 | CASSDQGAVQPQHF
TRBV4-2 | CASSQDWSQTGNTIYF
TRBV5-6 | CASSLWHPSELATPREFF
TRBV5-6 | CASSYRQGAANYGYTF
TRBV7-2 | CASSQNGAGVTEAFF
TRBV10-2 | CASSEPRGGEREKLFF
TRBV6-5 | CASSYSDRQPYTF
TRBV6-6 | CASSYSGGSPEAFF
TRBV30 | CAWLGHINEQFF
TRBV7-8 | CASSFRGPNSPLHF
TRBV7-9 | CASSFGQSYYEQYF
TRBV10-1 | CASSRGSGGEAFF
TRBV7-2 | CASSPTSGSYNEQFF
TRBV10-2 | CASSESAGGQPQHF
TRBV19 | CASSIDTGNSNQPQHF